The text below deals with one T cell receptor (beta chain). It lacks a known antigen. Base quality data are lacking; no much larger clone is found one base away. This sample is drawn from a study of post-analysis software for immune sequencing data (dated by TCRdb to between 2014 and 2017). Notes on the research overall: The recorded disease courses included relapsing-remitting, secondary progressive and progressive-relapsing multiple sclerosis, and some patients had no subtype annotation. Patient repertoires were compared against roughly 10 previously published healthy control repertoires from donors aged roughly 6 to 25 years. A subset of samples was prepared in parallel using single-end sample barcoding, then pooled and co-amplified after Illumina adapter ligation.

Trimming removed 2 bases from V and 0 bases from J, leaving 8 bases between the germline ends. Reading from cysteine to phenylalanine, the CDR3 counts 14 amino acids. The kept DNA is CDR3 alone, 42 bases in frame from the first base. The germline V gene provides CDR1 SGHRS and CDR2 YFSETQ. The method behind the library was PCR. Sequencing took place on an Illumina HiSeq 2500. To reduce PCR and sequencing biases, unique molecular identifiers were built into the TCR beta cDNA libraries. Per 1 to 10 million input T cells, roughly 500,000 cDNA molecules were obtained, such that each molecule approximated one T cell. The patient libraries were prepared and sequenced using the same protocol as the earlier healthy control dataset. Within a given batch, samples were prepared together, multiplexed and sequenced on the same HiSeq lane. In the authors' own workflow: Raw barcoded reads were processed with MIGEC, discarding single-read molecular identifier groups before consensus assembly and CDR3 extraction. Clonotype tables were post-analysed with VDJtools, and diversity was normalized by down-sampling all datasets to the smallest sample size. To correct batch-related cross-sample contamination, repertoire overlap clustering matched CDR3 amino acid sequences but not nucleotide sequences. TCRdb's own reprocessing of the public reads used fastp at Q25 and MiXCR and kept productive beta chains. Each entry is one CDR3 protein sequence, shown with its most common DNA and genes. These V and J calls derive from TCRdb rather than the authors' analysis. Across this sample there are 350,000 to 500,000 distinct CDR3 sequences, with approximately 38% seen only once. 7.6% of the sample is taken by the ten largest.

To demonstrate the VDJtools post-analysis software, TCR beta repertoires were profiled from the peripheral blood of roughly 12 young patients with multiple sclerosis. The patients with multiple sclerosis were children and adolescents between roughly 6 and 17 years of age. Summary of the overall study and its limitations: Direct clustering with F measure revealed strong co-clustering of samples prepared in the same batch, which led to a batch-effect correction. Significantly higher frequencies in patients than in controls were found for roughly 5 TRBV segments, including TRBV5-6, TRBV5-1 and TRBV20-1. The multiple sclerosis patient group was slightly younger than the control group. Multiple sclerosis patients had significantly lower normalized Chao1 diversity than controls, a result that suggests substantial peripheral T-cell clonal expansion.

This TCR was recovered from a girl aged 2-10 years with multiple sclerosis. The chain links TRBV5-1 with TRBJ1-2, with an unclear D gene assignment. The sequencing sample was made of blood. The CDR3 loop reads CASSLPGTNYGYTF. The sequenced DNA: TGCGCCAGCAGCTTACCGGGTACTAACTATGGCTACACCTTC.